Listed here are 6 T cell receptor beta chains from one sample, sequenced in a study of B cell selection in AIRE deficiency. Sorting defined conventional CD4 T cells as CD4+CD127+. Assay: immunoSEQ multiplex PCR; the TCRdb copy retains only in-frame clones and omits some. The sample includes about 23,000 clones, around 97% of them seen just once. The sequencing input was conventional CD4+ T cells sorted from PBMCs. These receptors all come from a human donor with AIRE deficiency.

This clone was seen only once. The chain links TRBV28 to TRBJ1-1; D uncertain. This CDR3 comprises 11 residues. V dropped 11 bases and J dropped 6 bases, with 13 bases sitting between them. In germline, CDR1 is MDHEN, CDR2 SYDVKM. The CDR3 region is CAADSGAEAFF. The CDR3 bases are TGTGCCGCGGATTCGGGAGCTGAAGCTTTCTTT.

CDR3 sequence (DNA): TGTGCCAGCAGCAAGCGGGACAGCCTCCAAGAGACCCAGTACTTC. Translation: CASSKRDSLQETQYF. V gene TRBV11-3 combines with J gene TRBJ2-5, with D possibly called TRBD1 or TRBD2 (7 bases each). Trimming removed 5 bases at V and 1 base at J, with 14 bases between. The CDR3 contains 15 residues. Germline V gene data show CDR1 as SGHNT and CDR2 as YENEEA.

The genes are TRBV11-3 and TRBJ1-1; D remains ambiguous. CDR1 and CDR2 from the germline V gene are SGHNT and YENEEA. The CDR3 extends over 16 amino acids. V lost 5 bases, J lost 2 bases, and 18 bases lay in between. DNA for the CDR3: TGTGCCAGCAGCCAAAACCATTGGGCCGTTAACACTGAAGCTTTCTTT. Its protein product is CASSQNHWAVNTEAFF.

The chain links TRBV5-1 to TRBJ2-5, with D unclear. Germline V gives CDR1 SGHRS, CDR2 YFSETQ. V lost 4 bases and J lost 2, with 9 bases in between. The CDR3 loop spans 13 amino acids. This CDR3 is CASSTVRQETQYF. The DNA for the CDR3 is TGCGCCAGCAGCACAGTAAGACAAGAGACCCAGTACTTC.

The V gene is TRBV9, the J gene TRBJ2-5, with D unresolved. Germline values: CDR1 SGDLS, CDR2 YYNGEE. The CDR3 consists of 11 residues. V lost 2 bases and J lost 3, with 2 bases in between. This chain's CDR3 is CASSVEETQYF. CDR3 DNA: TGTGCCAGCAGCGTCGAAGAGACCCAGTACTTC. Full variable domain (remainder filled in from reference TRBV9 and TRBJ2-5): DSGVTQTPKHLITATGQRVTLRCSPRSGDLSVYWYQQSLDQGLQFLIQYYNGEERAKGNILERFSAQQFPDLHSELNLSSLELGDSALYFCASSVEETQYFGPGTRLLVL.

The chain employs TRBV30 and TRBJ2-7, with unresolved D. Trimming stripped 0 bases from V and 3 bases from J, with 3 bases between. The CDR3 extends over 11 amino acids. Looked up from germline, CDR1 is GTSNPN and CDR2 is SVGIG (reference sequence). The CDR3 here is CAWSVLYEQYF. The DNA of the CDR3 is TGTGCCTGGAGTGTACTCTACGAGCAGTACTTC.